This T cell receptor (beta chain) was retrieved from a study of blood T cell repertoires in COVID-19. Study background: Whether acute or convalescent, the COVID-19 samples came from the United States, Italy and Spain.

The CDR3 is 14 amino acids. The germline gives CDR1 SGDLS, CDR2 YYNGEE. Trimming cost V 3 bases and J 0 bases, with 9 bases left between them. Followed over time, Seattle patients had been enrolled while infection was active. Source study methods: The assay estimated nucleated cells by amplifying reference gene primers. Sequencing used immunoSEQ multiplex PCR; TCRdb keeps in-frame clones, though not all of them. The V and J calls and clone size are taken from that table; D and trimming were inferred from the DNA. The sample yields a few hundred thousand clones, around 92% seen once. The chain joins TRBV9 to TRBJ1-2; unclear D gene. This TCR derives from a person between 18 and 30 years old with COVID-19, enrolled during active disease. The sequenced sample was peripheral blood. This CDR3 reads CASSARDPNYGYTF. The DNA of the CDR3 is TGTGCCAGCAGCGCCCGGGATCCTAACTATGGCTACACCTTC.